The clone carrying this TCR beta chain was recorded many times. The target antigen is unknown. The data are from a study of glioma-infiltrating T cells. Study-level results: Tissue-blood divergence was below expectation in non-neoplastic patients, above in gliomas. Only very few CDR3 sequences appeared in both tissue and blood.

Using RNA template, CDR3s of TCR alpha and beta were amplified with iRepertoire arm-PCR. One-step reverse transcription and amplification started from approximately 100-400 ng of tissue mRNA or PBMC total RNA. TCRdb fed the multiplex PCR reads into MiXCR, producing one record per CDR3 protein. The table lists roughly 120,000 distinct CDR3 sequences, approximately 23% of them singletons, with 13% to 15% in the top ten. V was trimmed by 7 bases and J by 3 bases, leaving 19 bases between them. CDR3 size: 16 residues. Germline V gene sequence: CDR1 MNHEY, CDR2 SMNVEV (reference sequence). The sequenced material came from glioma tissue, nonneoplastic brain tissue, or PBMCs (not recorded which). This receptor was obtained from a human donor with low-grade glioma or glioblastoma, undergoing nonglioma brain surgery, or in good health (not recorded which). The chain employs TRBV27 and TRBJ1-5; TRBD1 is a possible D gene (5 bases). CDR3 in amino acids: CASTSRTAGPNQPQHF. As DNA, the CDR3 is TGTGCCAGCACCTCCCGTACAGCGGGACCCAATCAGCCCCAGCATTTT.